This entry lists 20 T cell receptor beta chains sequenced from one sample in a study of control samples from healthy donors and cancer patients. Repertoires were generated with immunoSEQ multiplex PCR, while TCRdb's copy carries only in-frame clones and drops some. Altogether under 75,000 clones are present, about 82% being singletons, with the ten largest covering approximately 5%. Input material: blood. These TCRs come from a man aged 40-49 years in good health.

This chain links TRBV19 with TRBJ2-1; 13 bases match TRBD2. CDR3 length equals 15 residues. The germline gives CDR1 LNHDA, CDR2 SQIVND (reference sequence). The V segment lost 6 bases and the J segment 7 bases; nucleotides outside the gene matches: 6. In nucleotides, the CDR3 is TGTGCCAGTAGGCCCGGGACTAGCGGGACGAATGAGCAGTTCTTC. This gives the protein CASRPGTSGTNEQFF.

The chain recombines TRBV5-1 with TRBJ1-2; 7 bases are shared with TRBD1. CDR1 is SGHRS, CDR2 YFSETQ, per germline. The CDR3 covers 13 residues. The V gene end was trimmed by 2 bases and the J gene end by 4 bases; junction bases not matched to a gene: 2. The CDR3 DNA reads as TGCGCCAGCAGCTTCCGGGACAGCTATGGCTACACCTTC. It encodes CASSFRDSYGYTF.

The CDR3 nucleotides are TGTGCCAGCAGCTTAGCGGGAGTGATCAATGAGCAGTTCTTC. Translated: CASSLAGVINEQFF. This chain links TRBV7-9 with TRBJ2-1; D perhaps matches TRBD2 (5 bases). The V gene lost 0 bases and the J gene lost 6 bases, with 9 bases spanning the gap. The CDR3 is made up of 14 amino acids. CDR1 SEHNR and CDR2 FQNEAQ come from the germline V gene (reference sequence).

The V call is TRBV11-2, the J call TRBJ2-7, with TRBD2 matching over 7 bases. Germline V CDR1 and CDR2: SGHAT, FQNNGV. This CDR3 comprises 12 residues. The junction had 2 bases not matched to a gene; V was cut back by 5 bases and J by 4 bases. CDR3 amino acids: CASSIGGYEQYF. The CDR3, as DNA: TGTGCCAGCAGCATCGGGGGGTACGAGCAGTACTTC.

The chain employs TRBV4-3 and TRBJ2-5, with D possibly being TRBD1 (6 bases). Germline values: CDR1 LGHNA, CDR2 YSLEER. CDR3 length: 17 residues. V lost 0 bases to trimming and J lost 5 bases, with 19 bases between them. CDR3 DNA: TGCGCCAGCAGCCAAGACCTCTTGCAGGGGTCTAGGGAGACCCAGTACTTC. Translation gives CASSQDLLQGSRETQYF.

J is TRBJ1-5 and V is TRBV30, with D tentatively TRBD1 (6 bases). CDR1 is GTSNPN and CDR2 is SVGIG in the germline V gene (reference sequence). Deletions cut 5 bases from V and 2 bases from J, with 13 bases between. The CDR3 has 14 residues. CDR3 residues: CAWGGPRGNQPQHF. The CDR3 coding sequence is TGTGCCTGGGGGGGGCCGAGGGGCAATCAGCCCCAGCATTTT.

The V and J genes are TRBV7-6 and TRBJ2-1; D gene unclear. V lost 5 bases and J 8 bases, leaving 16 bases between the germline ends. Germline CDR1 reads SGHVS; CDR2 reads FNYEAQ. The CDR3 loop spans 14 amino acids. The CDR3 DNA reads as TGTGCCAGCAGCCGGGTGGGCCCTGGGGATGAGCAGTTCTTC. Its protein product is CASSRVGPGDEQFF.

The rearrangement uses TRBV30 and TRBJ1-1, with TRBD1 as a possible D gene (5 bases). Germline assignment: CDR1 GTSNPN and CDR2 SVGIG (reference sequence). V shed 4 bases and J shed 5 bases, with 14 bases lying between them. The CDR3 is made up of 13 amino acids. The CDR3 loop reads CAWTGPGGTEAFF. CDR3 sequence (DNA): TGTGCCTGGACGGGACCGGGGGGGACTGAAGCTTTCTTT.

The chain carries TRBV7-2 and TRBJ2-3; 9 bases are a match to TRBD2. Germline CDR1 and CDR2: SGHTA and FQGNSA. The length of the CDR3 is 18 residues. V gave up 5 bases and J gave up 1 base; unmatched junction bases: 13. As DNA, the CDR3 is TGTGCCAGCAGCCCCCCCGAGGCTAGCGGGATTCGCACAGATACGCAGTATTTT. It yields the protein CASSPPEASGIRTDTQYF.

The count of this clone is one. The V call is TRBV12-3 or TRBV12-4, the J call TRBJ1-1, with D hard to call. CDR3 length equals 10 residues. V lost 2 bases and J lost 6, with 1 base in between. The CDR3 loop is CASSLSEAFF. For the CDR3, the DNA is TGTGCCAGCAGTTTATCTGAAGCTTTCTTT.

V usage is TRBV10-3 and J usage is TRBJ1-1; TRBD1 might be the D (6 bases). CDR3 length: 16 residues. Germline V CDR1 and CDR2: ENHRY, SYGVKD. Trimming stripped 0 bases from V and 4 bases from J, with 15 bases between. The CDR3 reads CAISESAQGLGTEAFF. In DNA, the CDR3 is TGTGCCATCAGTGAGTCGGCTCAGGGGCTGGGCACTGAAGCTTTCTTT.

The chain couples TRBV28 to TRBJ2-7; D perhaps matches TRBD1 (5 bases). Trimming took 2 bases from V and 0 from J, leaving 11 bases between them. The germline CDR1 and CDR2 sequences are MDHEN and SYDVKM. This CDR3 comprises 15 residues. CDR3 amino acids: CASSLRQRPSYEQYF. The CDR3 nucleotides are TGTGCCAGCAGTTTACGACAGAGACCCTCCTACGAGCAGTACTTC.

A few counts support this clone. The gene calls are TRBV18 and TRBJ1-5; no reliable D call. The CDR3 loop spans 13 amino acids. Germline CDR1 KGHSH, CDR2 LQKENI. The V end was cut by 3 bases, the J end by 5 bases, with 8 bases between. CDR3 in amino acids: CASSPSSDQPQHF. In DNA, the CDR3 is TGTGCCAGCTCACCCTCTTCGGATCAGCCCCAGCATTTT.

The chain carries TRBV5-1 and TRBJ2-5, with TRBD1 matching over 8 bases. CDR3 length: 17 residues. V was clipped by 2 bases and J by 4 bases; unmatched bases: 13. Germline loops: CDR1 SGHRS, CDR2 YFSETQ. The CDR3 sequence is CASSFGSGGAGLETQYF. The CDR3 DNA follows: TGCGCCAGCAGCTTCGGCTCAGGGGGCGCGGGATTAGAGACCCAGTACTTC.

The gene calls are TRBV30 and TRBJ1-3; D remains ambiguous. The CDR3 extends over 15 amino acids. Trimming took 3 bases from V and 0 from J, leaving 12 bases between them. CDR1 GTSNPN and CDR2 SVGIG come from the germline V gene (reference sequence). CDR3: CAWRRSDFSGNTIYF. CDR3 nucleotides: TGTGCCTGGAGGCGCTCAGACTTCTCTGGAAACACCATATATTTT.

This sequence joins TRBV3-1 (or the pseudogene TRBV3-2) and TRBJ2-7; D is ambiguous. This CDR3 is built from 14 residues. V lost 0 bases to trimming and J lost 2 bases, with 8 bases between them. Germline loops: CDR1 LGHDT, CDR2 YNNKEL (reference sequence). CDR3 amino acids: CASSQDLTAYEQYF. CDR3 DNA sequence: TGTGCCAGCAGCCAAGATCTAACAGCCTACGAGCAGTACTTC.

V usage is TRBV6-6 and J usage is TRBJ1-5; no clear D. CDR1 and CDR2 (germline): MNHNY, SVGAGI (reference sequence). V was clipped by 5 bases and J by 1 base, with 15 bases between them. The CDR3 contains 16 residues. CDR3 amino acids: CASSTGDFGSNQPQHF. The CDR3, as DNA: TGTGCCAGCAGTACTGGGGATTTCGGGAGCAATCAGCCCCAGCATTTT.

The chain recombines TRBV30 with TRBJ1-1; a possible D gene is TRBD1 (6 bases). Per the germline V gene, CDR1 is GTSNPN and CDR2 is SVGIG (reference sequence). CDR3 length: 15 amino acids. V was pared by 1 base and J by 0 bases, with 12 bases between. The CDR3 DNA follows: TGTGCCTGGAGTGCCGTACAGGGAATGAACACTGAAGCTTTCTTT. Translated: CAWSAVQGMNTEAFF.

This clone appeared a single time. The chain's CDR3 is CASGYLGTQETQYF. The CDR3 DNA reads TGTGCCAGCGGGTATCTGGGGACTCAAGAGACCCAGTACTTC. V gene TRBV5-4 combines with J gene TRBJ2-5; tentative D call: TRBD2 (6 bases). The CDR3 runs to 14 residues. Germline V gene lookup returns CDR1 SGHNT and CDR2 YYREEE (reference sequence). Trimming took 7 bases from V and 2 from J, leaving 15 bases between them.

The rearrangement links TRBV6-2 or TRBV6-3 to TRBJ2-7; possibly TRBD2 for D (5 bases). V was trimmed by 0 bases and J by 3 bases, leaving 12 bases between them. Looked up from germline, CDR1 is MNHEY and CDR2 is SVGEGT. The CDR3 consists of 15 residues. CDR3 amino acids: CASSYSGLADYEQYF. The CDR3 DNA reads TGTGCCAGCAGTTACTCTGGCCTAGCCGACTACGAGCAGTACTTC.